A single T cell receptor (beta chain) is shown here with its context. Its antigen is not identified. Combining a sample-barcoded 5' primer with a J-beta primer mix, a second PCR ran for 7 to 11 cycles. A single record per CDR3 protein comes from TCRdb applying MiXCR to the 5' RACE reads. The profile shows 780,000 or so distinct CDR3 sequences, 56% of them singletons. V was pared by 7 bases and J by 1 base, with 11 bases between. The CDR3 is made up of 13 amino acids. CDR1 MDHEN and CDR2 SYDVKM come from the germline V gene. This entry comes from a study of blood T cells in healthy people across ages. Study-wide results and caveats: In the absence of known donor CMV status, changes in expanded clonotypes were possibly confounded.

The sequenced material came from blood. This chain uses TRBV28 with TRBJ2-7, with D possibly being TRBD2 (5 bases). This clonotype originated in a man aged 35-49 years in good health. Written as DNA, the CDR3 is TGTGCCAGCAAAAACGGGATGTCCTACGAGCAGTACTTC. Translated: CASKNGMSYEQYF.